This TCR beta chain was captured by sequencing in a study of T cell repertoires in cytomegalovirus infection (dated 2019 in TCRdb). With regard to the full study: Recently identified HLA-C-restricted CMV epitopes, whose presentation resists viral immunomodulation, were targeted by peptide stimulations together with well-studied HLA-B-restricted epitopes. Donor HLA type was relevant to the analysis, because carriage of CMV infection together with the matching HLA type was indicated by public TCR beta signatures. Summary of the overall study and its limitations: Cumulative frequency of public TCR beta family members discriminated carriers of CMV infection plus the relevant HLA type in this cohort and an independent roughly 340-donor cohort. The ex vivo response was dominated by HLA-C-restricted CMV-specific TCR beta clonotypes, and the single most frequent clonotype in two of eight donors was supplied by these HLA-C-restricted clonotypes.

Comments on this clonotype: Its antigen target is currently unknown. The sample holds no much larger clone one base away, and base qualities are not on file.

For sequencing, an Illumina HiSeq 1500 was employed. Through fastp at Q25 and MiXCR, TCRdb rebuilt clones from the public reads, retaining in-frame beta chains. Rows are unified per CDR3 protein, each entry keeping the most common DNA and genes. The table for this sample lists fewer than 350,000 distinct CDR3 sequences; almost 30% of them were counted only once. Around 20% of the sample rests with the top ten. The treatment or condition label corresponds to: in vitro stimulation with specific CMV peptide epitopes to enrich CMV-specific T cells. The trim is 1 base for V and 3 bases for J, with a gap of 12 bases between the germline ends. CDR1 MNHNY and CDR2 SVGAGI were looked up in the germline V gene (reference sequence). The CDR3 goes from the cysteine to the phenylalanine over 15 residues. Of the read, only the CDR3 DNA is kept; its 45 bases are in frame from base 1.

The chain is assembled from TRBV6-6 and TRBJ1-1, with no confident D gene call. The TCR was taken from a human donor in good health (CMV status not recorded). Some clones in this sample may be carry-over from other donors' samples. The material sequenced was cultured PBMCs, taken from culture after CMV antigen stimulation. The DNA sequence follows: TGTGCCAGCAGTTACTTGACCCTTGAGGACACTGAAGCTTTCTTT. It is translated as CASSYLTLEDTEAFF.